In its sample, the clone carrying this T cell receptor beta chain was seen many times. The CDR3 has 14 amino acids. Trimming pared 4 bases from V and 2 bases from J, leaving 12 bases between. Per the germline V gene, CDR1 is SGHRS and CDR2 is YFSETQ. The TCR library protocol attached unique molecular identifiers to the individual cDNA molecules. TCRdb processed the 5' RACE reads anew with MiXCR; each CDR3 protein has one entry. In the table there are roughly 70,000 distinct CDR3 sequences, 20% to 25% of which are singletons. This entry is derived from a study of early T cells in non-severe SARS-CoV-2 infection. Study at large: Sequencing of bulk RNA from unsorted whole blood was done, without chain pairing.

The specimen was whole blood, collected at baseline. This chain uses TRBV5-1 with TRBJ1-1; D not certain. The sequence came from an adult who was a healthcare worker with PCR-confirmed SARS-CoV-2 infection or an uninfected control (not recorded which). CDR3 bases: TGCGCCAGCAGCCCTGAACCGGAAAACACTGAAGCTTTCTTT. This encodes CASSPEPENTEAFF.